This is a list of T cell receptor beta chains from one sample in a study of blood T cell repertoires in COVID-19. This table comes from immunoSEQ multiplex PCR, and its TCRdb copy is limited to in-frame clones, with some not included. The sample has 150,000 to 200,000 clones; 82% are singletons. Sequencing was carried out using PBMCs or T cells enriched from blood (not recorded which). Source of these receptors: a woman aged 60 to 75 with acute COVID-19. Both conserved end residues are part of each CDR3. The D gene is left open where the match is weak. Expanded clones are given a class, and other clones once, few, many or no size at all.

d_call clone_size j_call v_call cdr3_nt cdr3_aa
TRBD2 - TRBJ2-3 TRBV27 TGTGCCAGCAGTCAGAGACTAGCGGGCACAGATACGCAGTATTTT CASSQRLAGTDTQYF
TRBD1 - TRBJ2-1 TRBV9 TGTGCCAGCACCCGGGGGGACAGGGTTCTGGATGAGCAGTTCTTC CASTRGDRVLDEQFF
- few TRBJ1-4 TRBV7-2 TGTGCCAGTTCGAGGGGACAACTCTCTGAAAAACTGTTTTTT CASSRGQLSEKLFF
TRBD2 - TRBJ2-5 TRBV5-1 TGCGCCAGCAGCGAAGCGGGGCACCCGGAAAGGGGGACCCAGTACTTC CASSEAGHPERGTQYF
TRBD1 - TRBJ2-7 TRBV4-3 TGCGCCAGCGCCTTAGATATAACACAGGGGACCTACGAGCAGTACTTC CASALDITQGTYEQYF
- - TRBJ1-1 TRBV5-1 TGCGCCAGCAGCGAGGGGAACACTGAAGCTTTCTTT CASSEGNTEAFF
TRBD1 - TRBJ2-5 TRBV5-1 TGCGCCAGCAGCCGAACAGGGGGTTTCCAAGAGACCCAGTACTTC CASSRTGGFQETQYF
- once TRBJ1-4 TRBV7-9 TGTGCCAGCCGCCTTCCCCAGTCTGCAACTAATGAAAAACTGTTTTTT CASRLPQSATNEKLFF
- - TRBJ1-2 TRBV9 TGTGCCAGCAGCGTACTTGGCCTTCAGATGGGCTACACCTTC CASSVLGLQMGYTF
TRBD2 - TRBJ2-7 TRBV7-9 TGTGCCAGCAGCTACACTAGCGGCATCTCCTACGAGCAGTACTTC CASSYTSGISYEQYF
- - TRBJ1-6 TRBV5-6 TGTGCCAGCAGCCGCCGGGGGGCGTTTTCACCCCTCCACTTT CASSRRGAFSPLHF
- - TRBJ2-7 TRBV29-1 TGCAGCGTTGAAGGCGAGGCCGACGAGCAGTACTTC CSVEGEADEQYF
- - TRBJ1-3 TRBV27 TGTGCCAGCAGTTCGCCGGCTGGAAACACCATATATTTT CASSSPAGNTIYF
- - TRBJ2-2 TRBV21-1 TGTGCCAGCAGCCCAGAAGGACAAACTAACACCGGGGAGCTGTTTTTT CASSPEGQTNTGELFF
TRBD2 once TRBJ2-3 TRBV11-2 TGTGCCAGCAGCTCGGATTTAGCGGGGAGTACGCAGTATTTT CASSSDLAGSTQYF
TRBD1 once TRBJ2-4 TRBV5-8 TGTGCCAGCAGCGAGGACAGGGGAGCCATTCAGTACTTC CASSEDRGAIQYF
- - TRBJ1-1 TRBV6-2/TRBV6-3 TGTGCCAGCAGCCAAGTTGTAGGAGACACTGAAGCTTTCTTT CASSQVVGDTEAFF
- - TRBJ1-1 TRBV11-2 TGTGCCAGCAGCACCCTGACAGATCTTGAAGCTTTCTTT CASSTLTDLEAFF
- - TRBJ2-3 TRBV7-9 TGTGCCAGCAGCTCTGGGGGAGGTGCTAGCACAGATACGCAGTATTTT CASSSGGGASTDTQYF
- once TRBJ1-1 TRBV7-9 TGTGCCAGCAGCTTAGATCGGGGGACGGCTTTCTTT CASSLDRGTAFF
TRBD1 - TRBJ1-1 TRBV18 TGTGCCAGCTCACCTCAACAGGGGGGCCTCTTAATGAACACTGAAGCTTTCTTT CASSPQQGGLLMNTEAFF
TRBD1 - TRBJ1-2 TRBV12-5 TGTGCTAGTGGTGGTACAGGGGACTATGGCTACACCTTC CASGGTGDYGYTF
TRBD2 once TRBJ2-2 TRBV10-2 TGCGCCAGCAGTGAGTCCGGACTAGCGGGAGCCGGCGGGGAGCTGTTTTTT CASSESGLAGAGGELFF
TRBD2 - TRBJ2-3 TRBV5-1 TGCGCCAGCAGCTTGGAAGCTAGCGGGAGGGGAACAGATACGCAGTATTTT CASSLEASGRGTDTQYF
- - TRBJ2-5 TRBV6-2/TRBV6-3 TGTGCCAGCAGTTACTCGCGGGGGCGGTTAGAAGAGACCCAGTACTTC CASSYSRGRLEETQYF
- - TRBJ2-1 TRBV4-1 TGCGCCAGCAGCCAAGACCCGTCCCGGTCCTACAATGAGCAGTTCTTC CASSQDPSRSYNEQFF
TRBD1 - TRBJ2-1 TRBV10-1 TGCGCCAGCAGTTCCGGGACAGGGGCGGCAAATGAGCAGTTCTTC CASSSGTGAANEQFF
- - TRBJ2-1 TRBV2 TGTGCCAGCAGTGAGATGGGGGGAGAGCAGTTCTTC CASSEMGGEQFF
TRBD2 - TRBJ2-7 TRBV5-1 TGCGCCAGCAGCTTTGGGTTAGCGGGGTACTACGAGCAGTACTTC CASSFGLAGYYEQYF
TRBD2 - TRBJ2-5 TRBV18 TGTGCCAGCTCACCACTTGGGACTAGAGGGGAGACCCAGTACTTC CASSPLGTRGETQYF
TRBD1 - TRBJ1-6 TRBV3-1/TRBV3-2 TGTGCCAGCAGCCAAGGGGACAGGAATTCACCCCTCCACTTT CASSQGDRNSPLHF
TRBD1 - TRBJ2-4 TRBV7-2 TGTGCCAGCAGCTTAGCGCCGGGACAGGTCCAGTACTTC CASSLAPGQVQYF
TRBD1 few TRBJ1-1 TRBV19 TGTGCCAGTAGTTTGGACAGGGCGGCTTTCTTT CASSLDRAAFF
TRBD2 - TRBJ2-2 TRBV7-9 TGTGCCTCACCGGGGGGGCGGGCCGCCACCACCGGGGAGCTGTTTTTT CASPGGRAATTGELFF
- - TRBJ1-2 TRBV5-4 TGTGCCAGCAGCTCCGTTGGACAGTACTATGGCTACACCTTC CASSSVGQYYGYTF
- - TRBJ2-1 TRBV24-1 TGTGCCACCAGTGATGGTATCAGGGTTCATGAGCAGTTCTTC CATSDGIRVHEQFF
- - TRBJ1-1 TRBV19 TGTGCCAGTAGTTTACAGGTTAACTTTTACACTGAAGCTTTCTTT CASSLQVNFYTEAFF
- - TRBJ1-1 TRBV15 TGTGCCACCAGCAGAGGGGGGGGCTTGAACACTGAAGCTTTCTTT CATSRGGGLNTEAFF
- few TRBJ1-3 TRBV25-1 TGTGCCAGCACCCCCCCCGGAGGATCTGGAAACACCATATATTTT CASTPPGGSGNTIYF
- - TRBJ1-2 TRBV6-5 TGTGCCAGCAGTTACTCGGCCCAGGGGGGCTACACCTTC CASSYSAQGGYTF
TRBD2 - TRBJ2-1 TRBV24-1 TGTGCCACCAGTGACTTTAGCGGGGGGGCCTATGAGCAGTTCTTC CATSDFSGGAYEQFF
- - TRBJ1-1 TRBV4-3 TGCGCCAGCAGCCAAGTTGAACAGCACCAAGCTTTCTTT CASSQVEQHQAFF
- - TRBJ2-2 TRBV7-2 TGTGCCAGCATTTCTGGACAGACCACCGGGGAGCTGTTTTTT CASISGQTTGELFF
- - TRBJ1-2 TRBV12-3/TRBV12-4 TGTGCCAGCAGTCCGGACTCTTCCCGCGGCTACACCTTC CASSPDSSRGYTF
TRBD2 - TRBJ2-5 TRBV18 TGTGCCAGCTCACCACCAGCGGGGGGGCTGGAGACCCAGTACTTC CASSPPAGGLETQYF
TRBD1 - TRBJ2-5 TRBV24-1 TGTGCCACCAGTGAAAGGACAGGCCACCAAGAGACCCAGTACTTC CATSERTGHQETQYF
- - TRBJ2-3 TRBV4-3 TGCGCCAGCAGCCCCGGACTGCCTCCAAAAGATACGCAGTATTTT CASSPGLPPKDTQYF
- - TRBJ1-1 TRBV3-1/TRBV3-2 TGTGCCAGCACAGGGGCGTCTCGGGCTTTCTTT CASTGASRAFF